This T cell receptor beta chain was captured by sequencing in a study of long-term antiretroviral therapy in people with HIV. At the survey level, the v3.0 immunoSEQ assay was run. Only in-frame clones appear in the TCRdb table, and some are missing; sequencing was by immunoSEQ multiplex PCR. This table holds 30,000 to 35,000 clones, about four fifths found once. CDR3 length: 15 amino acids. CDR1 and CDR2 from the germline V gene are SGHKS and YYEKEE (reference sequence). V lost 6 bases and J lost 6; bases outside the gene matches: 13. The TCR comes from a man between 50 and 59 years old with HIV. This chain links TRBV5-5 with TRBJ2-7, with 9 bases aligning to TRBD1. The material was unsorted PBMCs, obtained 3 years after starting antiretroviral therapy. The CDR3 nucleotides read TGTGCCAGCACCCTCTTTTGGGGACAGGGTGGCGAGCAGTACTTC. Protein sequence: CASTLFWGQGGEQYF.